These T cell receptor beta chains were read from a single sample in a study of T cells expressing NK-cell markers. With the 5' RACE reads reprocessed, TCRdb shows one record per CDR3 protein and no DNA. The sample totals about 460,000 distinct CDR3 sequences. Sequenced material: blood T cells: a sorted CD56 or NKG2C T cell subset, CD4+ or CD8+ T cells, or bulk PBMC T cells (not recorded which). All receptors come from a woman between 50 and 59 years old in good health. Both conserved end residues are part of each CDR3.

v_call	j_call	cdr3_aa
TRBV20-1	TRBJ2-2	CSASNLGSGREGELFF
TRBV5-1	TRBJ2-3	CASSFASQASDTQYF
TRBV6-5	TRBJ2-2	CASSYTTGELFF
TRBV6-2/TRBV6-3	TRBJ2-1	CASRTISGTSGRNEQFF
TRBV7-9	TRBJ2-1	CASSSLAGYNEQFF
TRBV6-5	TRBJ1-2	CASRRDHSGGYTF
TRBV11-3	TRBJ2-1	CASSLGKRDPTYNEQFF
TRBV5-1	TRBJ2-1	CASRTSGSTYNEQFF
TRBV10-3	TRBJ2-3	CAISESQGAADTQYF
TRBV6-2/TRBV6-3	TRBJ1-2	CASSTFPGQTLYGYTF
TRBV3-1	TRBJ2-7	CASSQDPEEQYF
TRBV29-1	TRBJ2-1	CSVENVGNEQFF
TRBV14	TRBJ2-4	CASSQGRGEPLAKNIQYF
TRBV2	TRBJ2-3	CASSWGQGTDTQYF
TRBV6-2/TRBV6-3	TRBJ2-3	CASSETGATITDTQYF
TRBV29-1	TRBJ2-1	CSVRERGTYNEQFF
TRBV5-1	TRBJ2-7	CASSLDAADSYEQYF
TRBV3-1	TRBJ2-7	CASRRKGGGEQYF
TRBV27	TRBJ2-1	CASLPTSRYNEQFF
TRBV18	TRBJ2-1	CASSPPDGKSSYNEQFF
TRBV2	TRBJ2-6	CASRRLSGANVLTF
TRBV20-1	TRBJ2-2	CSAPREGTNTGELFF
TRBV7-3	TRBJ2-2	CARELVSHTVGELFF
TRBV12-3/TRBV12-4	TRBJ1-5	CASSLVFRGGDNQPQHF
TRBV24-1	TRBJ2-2	CATSDFNTGELFF
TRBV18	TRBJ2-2	CASSTRVAGDAGELFF
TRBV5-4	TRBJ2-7	CASSPGTSGPRLMGEQYF
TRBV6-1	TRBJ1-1	CASSRTVGFAAEAFF